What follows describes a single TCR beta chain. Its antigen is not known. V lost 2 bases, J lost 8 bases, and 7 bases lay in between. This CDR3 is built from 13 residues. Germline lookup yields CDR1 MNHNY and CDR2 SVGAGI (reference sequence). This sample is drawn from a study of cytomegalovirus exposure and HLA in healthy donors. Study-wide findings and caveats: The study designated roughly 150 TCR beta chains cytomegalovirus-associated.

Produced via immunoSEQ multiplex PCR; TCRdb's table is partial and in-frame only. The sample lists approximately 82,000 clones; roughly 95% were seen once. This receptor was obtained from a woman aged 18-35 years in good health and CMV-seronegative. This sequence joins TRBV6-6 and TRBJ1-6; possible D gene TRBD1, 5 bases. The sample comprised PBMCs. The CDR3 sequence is CASSYLGDSPLHF. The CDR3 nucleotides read TGTGCCAGCAGTTACCTAGGGGATTCACCCCTCCACTTT.